This TCR beta chain was observed in a study of blood T cells in healthy people across ages. Together with a sample-barcoded 5' primer, a J-beta primer mix was included in a second PCR lasting roughly 6 to 12 cycles. A minimum of 2.5 million CDR3-containing paired-end reads was obtained for each sample. One entry per CDR3 protein results from TCRdb running MiXCR on the 5' RACE reads. Of 800,000 to 950,000 distinct CDR3 sequences listed, under 35% are singletons. Trimming shortened V by 6 bases and J by 6 bases, and 18 bases separated the two germline ends. This CDR3 region has 14 residues. Germline CDR1 reads DFQATT; CDR2 reads SNEGSKA (reference sequence). This clonotype was found a few times. These same records also appear under a second study, on T cells of mothers and their children. That report notes: With the M1S primer of the second PCR, sample barcodes and 2-4 random nucleotides were added. Related mother-child pairs shared slightly more overlap than unrelated pairs, but the difference was non-significant.

This receptor was identified in a woman aged 40 to 50 in good health. The sequencing input was blood. The genes are TRBV20-1 and TRBJ1-5; TRBD1 might be the D (5 bases). The CDR3 DNA reads TGCAGTGCCCCTGCCGGGGGACCGGGTCAGCCCCAGCATTTT. It codes for CSAPAGGPGQPQHF.